These 19 T cell receptor beta chains were sequenced from one sample in a study of T cells in Graves' hyperthyroidism and ophthalmopathy (dated by TCRdb to between 2019 and 2020). Library generation was performed with multiplex PCR. TCRdb names Illumina HiSeq 2000 as the instrument used. Amplification of TCR beta CDR3 regions was carried out from RNA transcripts. The first round of RT-PCR for the TCR CDR3 was performed with the HTBI primer set and the Qiagen OneStep RT-PCR kit. TCRdb took the public reads, trimmed them with fastp at Q25, ran MiXCR for clone calling and kept in-frame beta chains. When rows share a CDR3 protein, they turn into one entry using the most common DNA and genes. Within this sample are roughly 640,000 distinct CDR3 sequences, with roughly 16% of them counted one time only. The ten largest clones represent around 3.5% of the sample. Sequencing input: blood. The origin of the receptors is a woman aged 40-49 years with Graves' ophthalmopathy.

This clonotype was counted ten times or more. The CDR3 protein is CASSVTGSGINEQFF. CDR3 nucleotides: TGTGCCAGCTCAGTGACAGGGTCGGGGATCAATGAGCAGTTCTTC. The V call is TRBV18, the J call TRBJ2-1; 7 bases fit TRBD1. The CDR3 contains 15 residues. CDR1 KGHSH and CDR2 LQKENI come from the germline V gene. V gave up 5 bases and J gave up 6 bases; unmatched junction bases: 10.

The chain couples TRBV9 to TRBJ2-3; 11 bases fit TRBD2. This CDR3 has 18 residues. Germline-derived CDR1 and CDR2 are SGDLS and YYNGEE. V lost 0 bases and J lost 5; bases outside the gene matches: 11. The CDR3 protein is CASSVEELAGGPGDTQYF. DNA of the CDR3: TGTGCCAGCAGCGTAGAGGAGTTAGCGGGGGGGCCGGGAGATACGCAGTATTTT.

DNA of the CDR3: TGTGCCAGCAGCGGGGGGGCCCACAATGAGCAGTTCTTC. As protein: CASSGGAHNEQFF. The genes are TRBV5-6 and TRBJ2-1, with D perhaps matching TRBD2 (7 bases). Trimming shortened V by 4 bases and J by 5 bases, and 10 bases separated the two germline ends. The CDR3 has 13 residues. Germline V CDR1 and CDR2: SGHDT, YYEEEE.

V and J are TRBV4-1 and TRBJ1-6; no clear D. The V gene's germline CDR1 is MGHRA and CDR2 YSYEKL. Trimming took off 8 bases at V and 1 base at J, with 12 bases between the two ends. The CDR3 runs to 15 residues. In DNA, the CDR3 is TGCGCCAGCGAGGAGAGTGCATCCTATAATTCACCCCTCCACTTT. Translation gives CASEESASYNSPLHF.

This clonotype came up a few times. V gene TRBV12-5 combines with J gene TRBJ2-3; D may be TRBD1 (6 bases). The germline V and J ends were trimmed by 2 bases and 0 bases, with 15 bases remaining between them. In germline, CDR1 is LGHNT, CDR2 FRNRAP. This CDR3 region has 17 residues. The CDR3 here is CASGLTPGTSSTDTQYF. As DNA, the CDR3 is TGTGCTAGTGGTTTGACCCCCGGGACAAGTAGCACAGATACGCAGTATTTT.

This clonotype was detected once. The chain uses TRBV27 and TRBJ2-7; tentatively, D is TRBD1 or TRBD2 (6 bases each). Germline V gene sequence: CDR1 MNHEY, CDR2 SMNVEV (reference sequence). This CDR3 is 14 amino acids long. The V end lost 5 bases, the J end lost 2 bases, and 13 bases lay between the germline ends. For the CDR3, the DNA is TGTGCCAGCAGTCCCGGAGGGGGGCCCTACGAGCAGTACTTC. Translated: CASSPGGGPYEQYF.

This clonotype was recorded at least ten times. The genes are TRBV30 and TRBJ1-1; D uncertain. The CDR3 consists of 13 residues. Germline-derived CDR1 and CDR2 are GTSNPN and SVGIG (reference sequence). V was pared by 1 base and J by 3 bases, with 9 bases between. CDR3 DNA sequence: TGTGCCTGGAGTGGATGGGGTGACACTGAAGCTTTCTTT. As protein: CAWSGWGDTEAFF.

Details on this clonotype: Relative to the germline gene, one junction end is altered; a read error may explain this. V usage is TRBV7-9 and J usage is TRBJ2-5, with a possible D match to TRBD2 (5 bases). The CDR3 sequence is 15 residues long. Germline CDR1 SEHNR, CDR2 FQNEAQ (reference sequence). The CDR3 sequence: CASSPPGRAQEAQYF. DNA for the CDR3: TGTGCCAGCAGTCCCCCTGGGAGAGCCCAAGAGGCCCAGTACTTC.

This clonotype was picked up a small number of times. This chain joins TRBV30 and TRBJ2-1; 12 bases map to TRBD2. The J segment lost 6 bases and the V segment lost 5 bases, leaving 2 bases of the junction unmatched. The CDR3 covers 13 residues. CDR1 is GTSNPN, CDR2 SVGIG, per germline (reference sequence). Here the CDR3 reads CAWSGLAGNEQFF. DNA of the CDR3: TGTGCCTGGTCGGGACTAGCGGGCAATGAGCAGTTCTTC.

The gene calls are TRBV11-2 and TRBJ2-3; TRBD1 matches at 7 bases. V was clipped by 1 base and J by 0 bases; unmatched bases: 4. This CDR3 contains 16 residues. Germline CDR1 reads SGHAT; CDR2 reads FQNNGV. The CDR3 sequence: CASSLVPGQSTDTQYF. CDR3 DNA: TGTGCCAGCAGCTTAGTACCGGGACAGAGCACAGATACGCAGTATTTT.

The chain has TRBV27 and TRBJ2-7; D possibly corresponds to TRBD2 (5 bases). Germline V gene sequence: CDR1 MNHEY, CDR2 SMNVEV (reference sequence). Trimming shortened V by 6 bases and J by 3 bases, and 15 bases separated the two germline ends. The CDR3 runs 14 residues. The CDR3 nucleotides read TGTGCCAGCAGGGGGAGCGTGGAAAGCTACGAGCAGTACTTC. As protein: CASRGSVESYEQYF.

In this sample, this clonotype turned up many times. The chain recombines TRBV5-1 with TRBJ2-1; TRBD1 aligns across 10 bases. The germline CDR1 and CDR2 sequences are SGHRS and YFSETQ. This CDR3 has 14 amino acids. Germline trimming cut 5 bases from V and 8 bases from J; bases unmatched to any gene: 7. CDR3 in DNA: TGCGCCAGCAGGGCAGACAGGGGGCTTGATGAGCAGTTCTTC. Amino acid sequence: CASRADRGLDEQFF.

J is TRBJ2-1 and V is TRBV6-2 or TRBV6-3; D is possibly TRBD1 or TRBD2 (5 bases each). This CDR3 contains 14 residues. Germline lookup yields CDR1 MNHEY and CDR2 SVGEGT. V was pared by 6 bases and J by 3 bases, with 12 bases between. For the CDR3, the DNA is TGTGCCAGCAGGTCTAGCAGGGTCTACAATGAGCAGTTCTTC. It yields the protein CASRSSRVYNEQFF.

This clonotype was seen a handful of times. The rearrangement links TRBV6-1 to TRBJ1-2; no clear D. Germline CDR1 reads MNHNS; CDR2 reads SASEGT. Trimming shortened V by 6 bases and J by 8 bases, and 7 bases separated the two germline ends. The CDR3 length is 10 residues. This chain's CDR3 is CASRDSGYTF. The CDR3, as DNA: TGTGCCAGCAGGGATTCGGGCTACACCTTC.

The chain recombines TRBV20-1 with TRBJ1-4, with D unclear. The V gene lost 0 bases and the J gene lost 3 bases, with 11 bases spanning the gap. CDR1 and CDR2 (germline): DFQATT, SNEGSKA (reference sequence). The CDR3 has 15 amino acids. The CDR3 sequence is CSARDFRLPNEKLFF. DNA of the CDR3: TGCAGTGCTAGAGATTTTCGACTCCCTAATGAAAAACTGTTTTTT.

The chain carries TRBV29-1 and TRBJ2-1; D unresolved. Trimming shortened V by 6 bases and J by 5 bases, and 14 bases separated the two germline ends. Germline lookup yields CDR1 SQVTM and CDR2 ANQGSEA. CDR3 length: 13 residues. The CDR3 protein is CSVPQSGHNEQFF. The DNA for the CDR3 is TGCAGCGTGCCGCAGAGTGGGCACAATGAGCAGTTCTTC.

As regards this clonotype: Compared with germline, one end of the junction differs, possibly owing to a read error. This chain uses TRBV25-1 with TRBJ1-1; 11 bases line up with TRBD1. Germline V gives CDR1 MGHDK, CDR2 SYGVNS. The CDR3 loop spans 18 amino acids. This CDR3 is CASSDHRTGGGMNTEALF. CDR3 coding DNA: TGTGCCAGCAGTGACCATCGGACAGGGGGCGGAATGAACACTGAAGCTCTCTTT.

This chain joins TRBV7-3 and TRBJ2-1, with no clear D. The CDR3 is 19 residues long. Germline V CDR1 and CDR2: SGHTA, FQGTGA. The V gene lost 0 bases and the J gene lost 4 bases, with 22 bases spanning the gap. CDR3 nucleotide sequence: TGTGCCAGCAGCTTAACGTTCTCTACCACCGCCACTTCGTACAATGAGCAGTTCTTC. This encodes CASSLTFSTTATSYNEQFF.

The rearrangement uses TRBV19 and TRBJ1-1; 7 bases are shared with TRBD1. Trimming took 10 bases from V and 0 from J; bases not matched to a gene: 8. CDR3 size: 14 residues. Looked up from germline, CDR1 is LNHDA and CDR2 is SQIVND (reference sequence). The CDR3 here is CATQLGQMNTEAFF. Here the CDR3 DNA reads TGTGCCACCCAACTGGGACAGATGAACACTGAAGCTTTCTTT.